One and the same sample provided the 26 T cell receptor beta chains below, sequenced in a study of shared clonotypes between healthy human individuals. Generated by immunoSEQ multiplex PCR, the TCRdb table keeps only in-frame clones and is missing some. The data show over a million clones, with roughly 95% seen just once and roughly 1.2% held by the top ten. Sequencing was carried out using naive CD4+ T cells sorted from blood. Specified subset: CD45RA+ positively selected. Receptor source: a man under 40 in good health.

The gene calls are TRBV28 and TRBJ1-5; possible D gene TRBD1, 6 bases. V was shortened by 1 base and J by 0 bases, with 13 bases between the two germline ends. This CDR3 is 17 amino acids long. Germline-derived CDR1 and CDR2 are MDHEN and SYDVKM. In nucleotides, the CDR3 is TGTGCCAGCAGTTTATATGGGGGACACCTTAGCAATCAGCCCCAGCATTTT. It codes for CASSLYGGHLSNQPQHF.

The rearrangement links TRBV5-4 to TRBJ2-3; perhaps TRBD1 as D (6 bases). Trimming left V 3 bases short and J 2 bases short, with 10 bases between. Germline V gene sequence: CDR1 SGHNT, CDR2 YYREEE (reference sequence). The CDR3 has 14 amino acids. The CDR3 sequence: CASSSGQFTDTQYF. The CDR3 DNA sequence: TGTGCCAGCAGCTCTGGACAGTTCACAGATACGCAGTATTTT. Full variable domain (rest looked up from reference TRBV5-4 and TRBJ2-3): ETGVTQSPTHLIKTRGQQVTLRCSSQSGHNTVSWYQQALGQGPQFIFQYYREEENGRGNFPPRFSGLQFPNYSSELNVNALELDDSALYLCASSSGQFTDTQYFGPGTRLTVL.

The chain has TRBV6-6 and TRBJ2-1, with TRBD2 matching over 7 bases. The germline V gene has CDR1 MNHNY and CDR2 SVGAGI (reference sequence). The junction had 2 bases not matched to a gene; V was cut back by 0 bases and J by 9 bases. The CDR3 is 13 amino acids. The CDR3 spells CASSYSSGTEQFF. CDR3 DNA sequence: TGTGCCAGCAGTTACTCAAGCGGGACTGAGCAGTTCTTC.

V usage is TRBV5-1 and J usage is TRBJ2-1, with 9 positions matching TRBD2. J gave up 6 bases and V 1 base, and 8 bases lay outside the gene matches. CDR3 length equals 16 residues. CDR1 is SGHRS and CDR2 is YFSETQ in the germline V gene. Here the CDR3 reads CASSLRGTSSANEQFF. The CDR3, as DNA: TGCGCCAGCAGCTTGCGTGGGACTAGCTCGGCCAATGAGCAGTTCTTC.

This rearrangement joins TRBV27 to TRBJ2-5; TRBD2 is a possible D gene (6 bases). CDR3 size: 13 residues. In germline, CDR1 is MNHEY, CDR2 SMNVEV (reference sequence). With 5 bases removed from V and 2 bases from J, the gap between germline ends came to 9 bases. The CDR3 here is CASSGRQQETQYF. In DNA form, the CDR3 reads TGTGCCAGCAGTGGGAGGCAGCAAGAGACCCAGTACTTC.

The chain couples TRBV6-5 to TRBJ1-2; a possible D gene is TRBD1 (5 bases). Germline loops: CDR1 MNHEY, CDR2 SVGAGI. The length of the CDR3 is 13 residues. V was clipped by 6 bases and J by 8 bases, with 16 bases between them. CDR3 nucleotides: TGTGCCAGCAGACAAGGAGGGGAGAGGGGCTACACCTTC. Protein: CASRQGGERGYTF.

The chain has TRBV13 and TRBJ2-6; unclear D gene. From germline, CDR1 is PRHDT and CDR2 FYEKMQ (reference sequence). The CDR3 is 19 amino acids. V shed 7 bases and J shed 0 bases, with 22 bases lying between them. The CDR3 loop reads CASTVSWSPWSSGANVLTF. As DNA, the CDR3 is TGTGCCAGCACCGTAAGCTGGTCCCCCTGGAGCTCTGGGGCCAACGTCCTGACTTTC.

The chain employs TRBV27 and TRBJ2-2; 15 bases are a match to TRBD2. Germline V gives CDR1 MNHEY, CDR2 SMNVEV (reference sequence). The CDR3 length is 22 residues. The ends lost 6 bases at V and 0 bases at J; junction bases unmatched: 17. The CDR3 DNA follows: TGTGCCAGCAGAGCCCGCCATATTTCCGGGACTAGCGGGAGGACGAACACCGGGGAGCTGTTTTTT. Translation gives CASRARHISGTSGRTNTGELFF.

The rearrangement uses TRBV15 and TRBJ1-1; D unclear. Trimming took 1 base from V and 1 from J, leaving 10 bases between them. This CDR3 contains 15 residues. Per the germline V gene, CDR1 is LNHNV and CDR2 is YYDKDF (reference sequence). Here the CDR3 DNA reads TGTGCCACCAGCAGAGTACGGCAGACGAACACTGAAGCTTTCTTT. This encodes CATSRVRQTNTEAFF.

The chain employs TRBV9 and TRBJ1-3; possible D gene TRBD1, 5 bases. CDR1 is SGDLS and CDR2 is YYNGEE in the germline V gene. This CDR3 spans 19 amino acids. V shed 3 bases and J shed 0 bases, with 22 bases lying between them. The DNA for the CDR3 is TGTGCCAGCAGCGGTGACCGGGACTTCTTTCCCGCCTCTGGAAACACCATATATTTT. Translating it yields CASSGDRDFFPASGNTIYF.

The chain employs TRBV7-2 and TRBJ1-3; TRBD1 agrees at 8 bases. The germline V gene encodes CDR1 SGHTA and CDR2 FQGNSA. There are 14 residues in the CDR3. V trimming: 3 bases; J trimming: 2 bases; junction bases outside the gene matches: 0. In DNA form, the CDR3 reads TGTGCCAGCAGCTTGGACAGGGCTGGAAACACCATATATTTT. Its protein product is CASSLDRAGNTIYF.

This chain joins TRBV7-9 and TRBJ1-4; D not certain. The CDR3 extends over 16 amino acids. Trimming stripped 4 bases from V and 0 bases from J, with 12 bases between. Germline loops: CDR1 SEHNR, CDR2 FQNEAQ (reference sequence). CDR3 sequence reads: CASSSGVSTTNEKLFF. The CDR3 bases are TGTGCCAGCAGCTCCGGGGTATCCACAACTAATGAAAAACTGTTTTTT.

The chain carries TRBV28 and TRBJ1-2; no clear D gene. From germline, CDR1 is MDHEN and CDR2 SYDVKM. V shed 5 bases and J shed 6 bases, with 13 bases lying between them. This CDR3 comprises 13 residues. The CDR3 protein is CASSPTRLHGYTF. The CDR3 DNA sequence: TGTGCCAGCAGTCCCACAAGGCTACATGGCTACACCTTC.

The genes are TRBV29-1 and TRBJ2-3, with 11 bases lining up with TRBD2. In germline, CDR1 is SQVTM, CDR2 ANQGSEA. V lost 0 bases and J lost 3; bases outside the gene matches: 8. The CDR3 spans 17 residues. CDR3: CSVEDRFSGRATDTQYF. CDR3 coding DNA: TGCAGCGTTGAAGATCGGTTTAGCGGGAGGGCGACAGATACGCAGTATTTT.

The chain uses TRBV11-2 and TRBJ2-1; D is ambiguous. CDR3 length: 13 amino acids. Per germline, CDR1 SGHAT and CDR2 FQNNGV. The ends were cut back, 4 bases at V and 8 bases at J, with 12 bases in the middle. The CDR3 region is CASSWTPQHEQFF. The DNA for the CDR3 is TGTGCCAGCAGCTGGACCCCCCAGCATGAGCAGTTCTTC.

The chain's CDR3 is CASSLYGEGEQYF. The CDR3 DNA follows: TGTGCCAGCAGTCTCTACGGGGAGGGCGAGCAGTACTTC. The chain links TRBV27 to TRBJ2-7, with 7 bases matching TRBD2. The CDR3 has 13 amino acids. CDR1 and CDR2 (germline): MNHEY, SMNVEV (reference sequence). The ends lost 5 bases at V and 6 bases at J; junction bases unmatched: 7.

J is TRBJ1-1 and V is TRBV4-3; 9 bases fit TRBD1. Trimming at V came to 0 bases and at J to 4 bases, leaving 9 bases not matched to a gene. Germline CDR1 LGHNA, CDR2 YSLEER. This CDR3 has 17 amino acids. The CDR3 region is CASSQEPLGQGLTEAFF. The CDR3 nucleotides read TGCGCCAGCAGCCAAGAACCCCTCGGACAGGGGCTCACTGAAGCTTTCTTT.

The chain combines TRBV5-1 with TRBJ2-1; D is unclear. The CDR3 sequence is 14 residues long. Germline V lookup: CDR1 SGHRS, CDR2 YFSETQ. The V gene lost 0 bases and the J gene lost 4 bases, with 8 bases spanning the gap. The CDR3 reads CASSLGHEYNEQFF. The CDR3 DNA reads TGCGCCAGCAGCTTGGGGCACGAATACAATGAGCAGTTCTTC.

The chain is built from TRBV5-1 and TRBJ2-5; D unresolved. This CDR3 has 13 amino acids. Germline V gene sequence: CDR1 SGHRS, CDR2 YFSETQ. Trimming cost V 0 bases and J 5 bases, with 8 bases left between them. The DNA of the CDR3 is TGCGCCAGCAGCTTGGCTAGGATCGAGACCCAGTACTTC. It translates to CASSLARIETQYF.

The chain employs TRBV5-5 and TRBJ2-2, with D possibly being TRBD2 (7 bases). Per the germline V gene, CDR1 is SGHKS and CDR2 is YYEKEE (reference sequence). The CDR3 length is 16 residues. The V end lost 5 bases, the J end lost 0 bases, and 14 bases lay between the germline ends. The CDR3 bases are TGTGCCAGCAGAGATAGGGGGGGAACGAACACCGGGGAGCTGTTTTTT. Its translation is CASRDRGGTNTGELFF.

The chain uses TRBV27 and TRBJ2-1; D may match TRBD1 or TRBD2 (6 bases each). V gave up 4 bases and J gave up 8 bases, with 30 bases separating them. The CDR3 sequence is 19 residues long. The germline gives CDR1 MNHEY, CDR2 SMNVEV (reference sequence). The CDR3 sequence: CASSSIRGVWREAVYEQFF. The DNA for the CDR3 is TGTGCCAGCAGTTCCATCAGGGGAGTTTGGCGGGAAGCCGTCTATGAGCAGTTCTTC.

CDR3 in amino acids: CASSKETGDTDTQYF. DNA for the CDR3: TGTGCCAGCAGCAAAGAAACAGGGGACACAGATACGCAGTATTTT. This chain joins TRBV21-1 and TRBJ2-3; whether TRBD1, the table's D call, matches the DNA was not checked. TRBV21-1 is a recognized pseudogene. The CDR3 has 15 residues.

The chain joins TRBV6-5 to TRBJ2-7, with TRBD1 matching over 7 bases. CDR3 length: 15 residues. Germline CDR1 and CDR2: MNHEY and SVGAGI. The J segment lost 4 bases and the V segment lost 7 bases, leaving 13 bases of the junction unmatched. The CDR3 here is CASKQRTGVKYEQYF. For the CDR3, the DNA is TGTGCCAGCAAACAACGCACAGGGGTGAAATACGAGCAGTACTTC.

The chain is built from TRBV11-2 and TRBJ1-1; D perhaps matches TRBD1 (6 bases). CDR1 and CDR2 from the germline V gene are SGHAT and FQNNGV. The CDR3 totals 15 residues. V lost 3 bases and J 0 bases, leaving 11 bases between the germline ends. The DNA for the CDR3 is TGTGCCAGCAGCTTTAGCAGGGGAGTGAACACTGAAGCTTTCTTT. It is translated as CASSFSRGVNTEAFF.

The J gene is TRBJ2-7, the V gene TRBV19; no reliable D call. V lost 3 bases and J lost 2, with 11 bases in between. Germline lookup yields CDR1 LNHDA and CDR2 SQIVND (reference sequence). This CDR3 spans 14 amino acids. CDR3 nucleotide sequence: TGTGCCAGTAGTATGAACGACCGCGCCTACGAGCAGTACTTC. Translated, it gives CASSMNDRAYEQYF.

The gene calls are TRBV11-3 and TRBJ2-2, with D perhaps TRBD2 (7 bases). The germline V gene has CDR1 SGHNT and CDR2 YENEEA. V lost 5 bases to trimming and J lost 0 bases, with 13 bases between them. This CDR3 spans 16 amino acids. In DNA form, the CDR3 reads TGTGCCAGCAGCGGGAGCGGGACAACGAACACCGGGGAGCTGTTTTTT. Residues: CASSGSGTTNTGELFF.